This TCR beta chain derives from a study of shared clonotypes between healthy human individuals. CD45RO-negative CD8 cells positively selected for CCR7 made up the naive population, which excluded terminally differentiated effector memory CD45RA+ cells. The germline CDR1 and CDR2 sequences are PRHDT and FYEKMQ (reference sequence). The CDR3 contains 13 residues. V lost 5 bases, J lost 4 bases, and 5 bases stayed unmatched. Replicate PCRs from sorted subsets contained 200 ng DNA, which is 30,000 to 35,000 T cell genomes. Only in-frame clones appear in the TCRdb table, and some are missing; sequencing was by immunoSEQ multiplex PCR. The sample holds about 2 million clones, approximately 95% seen once. Turning to this clone: This CDR3 is also generated by other DNA sequences in the sample.

The source of this sequence is a man aged 18-30 years in good health. The source material was naive CD8+ T cells sorted from blood. The rearrangement joins TRBV13 to TRBJ2-7, with 7 bases matching TRBD2. The CDR3 DNA sequence: TGTGCCAGCAGCCTGGGGAGGGCTTACGAGCAGTACTTC. Its protein is CASSLGRAYEQYF.